A single sample gave rise to the 11 T cell receptor beta chains below, sequenced in a study of blood T cell repertoires in COVID-19. Libraries were prepared by immunoSEQ multiplex PCR; TCRdb keeps only in-frame clonotypes and omits some of them. The table shows about 190,000 clones, with approximately 85% occurring only once. Sequencing input: peripheral blood. The receptors were sampled from a man aged 80 or over with COVID-19, enrolled during active disease.

J is TRBJ2-7 and V is TRBV27; TRBD1 matches 10 bases. From germline, CDR1 is MNHEY and CDR2 SMNVEV (reference sequence). CDR3 length: 14 residues. V trimming: 4 bases; J trimming: 3 bases; junction bases outside the gene matches: 3. CDR3 nucleotides: TGTGCCAGCAGTTCCGACAGGGGGCACTACGAGCAGTACTTC. Its protein product is CASSSDRGHYEQYF.

The gene calls are TRBV6-2 or TRBV6-3 and TRBJ1-1; D may be TRBD1 (6 bases). The ends were cut back, 4 bases at V and 3 bases at J, with 9 bases in the middle. Germline V gene sequence: CDR1 MNHEY, CDR2 SVGEGT. The CDR3 has 13 residues. This CDR3 is CASSLNRDTEAFF. In nucleotides, the CDR3 is TGTGCCAGCAGTTTGAACAGGGACACTGAAGCTTTCTTT.

V and J are TRBV2 and TRBJ1-1; tentative D call: TRBD1 (5 bases). V was clipped by 7 bases and J by 5 bases, with 17 bases between them. There are 14 residues in the CDR3. Germline loops: CDR1 SNHLY, CDR2 FYNNEI. As DNA, the CDR3 is TGTGCCAGCACCTACGGGGGGATGGGGACTGAAGCTTTCTTT. It specifies CASTYGGMGTEAFF.

This clone has just a few counts. The chain carries TRBV7-2 and TRBJ2-2; 10 bases map to TRBD2. Germline values: CDR1 SGHTA, CDR2 FQGNSA. The CDR3 is 16 amino acids. Trimming at V came to 5 bases and at J to 1 base, leaving 4 bases not matched to a gene. CDR3 nucleotide sequence: TGTGCCAGCAGCGTCCTAGCGGGGGAGAACACCGGGGAGCTGTTTTTT. Translated: CASSVLAGENTGELFF.

Concerning this clone: This specimen includes other DNA sequences encoding the same CDR3. The gene calls are TRBV9 and TRBJ2-7; D gene ambiguous. This CDR3 is 14 amino acids long. Germline V gene lookup returns CDR1 SGDLS and CDR2 YYNGEE. The ends were cut back, 0 bases at V and 0 bases at J, with 7 bases in the middle. The CDR3 loop is CASSVEPVSYEQYF. DNA for the CDR3: TGTGCCAGCAGCGTAGAACCGGTCTCCTACGAGCAGTACTTC.

The rearrangement links TRBV21-1 to TRBJ2-1; the DNA was not compared with TRBD1, the D call given in the table. TRBV21-1 is assigned pseudogene status. There are 15 residues in the CDR3. CDR3 coding DNA: TGTGCCAGCATGAGGGGCAGGGGTCCATACAATGAGCAGTTCTTC. It codes for CASMRGRGPYNEQFF.

The CDR3 here is CASTLDTGRVEQFF. The CDR3 DNA reads as TGTGCCAGCACCTTGGACACCGGCCGCGTGGAGCAGTTCTTC. The chain couples TRBV6-5 to TRBJ2-1; D is possibly TRBD1 (5 bases). The CDR3 totals 14 residues. V was trimmed by 7 bases and J by 10 bases, leaving 20 bases between them. Germline V CDR1 and CDR2: MNHEY, SVGAGI.

This clone turned up a few times. The rearrangement joins TRBV7-9 to TRBJ1-2; TRBD1 is a possible D gene (5 bases). The CDR3 is made up of 13 amino acids. From germline, CDR1 is SEHNR and CDR2 FQNEAQ (reference sequence). Trimming left V 3 bases short and J 7 bases short, with 12 bases between. CDR3 DNA: TGTGCCAGCAGCTTCCAGGGAGGTAGTGGCTACACCTTC. Translated, it gives CASSFQGGSGYTF.

The chain is built from TRBV4-1 and TRBJ1-2, with 7 bases identical to TRBD1. This CDR3 is 15 amino acids long. Germline-derived CDR1 and CDR2 are MGHRA and YSYEKL. J was trimmed by 4 bases and V by 1 base; bases with no gene match: 6. CDR3 sequence: CASSQATSGGYGYTF. The CDR3 DNA is TGCGCCAGCAGCCAAGCTACTTCAGGGGGCTATGGCTACACCTTC.

Comment on this clone: A clone one base away is much larger, so this may be a read error. V and J are TRBV5-4 and TRBJ1-6; no firm D call. V was clipped by 1 base and J by 7 bases, with 3 bases between them. The CDR3 contains 12 residues. CDR1 is SGHNT and CDR2 is YYREEE in the germline V gene (reference sequence). CDR3 amino acids: CASSLQNSPLHF. CDR3 sequence (DNA): TGTGCCAGCAGCTTGCAGAATTCACCCCTCCACTTT. Combining the CDR3 with reference TRBV5-4 and TRBJ1-6 gives the whole variable domain ETGVTQSPTHLIKTRGQQVTLRCSSQSGHNTVSWYQQALGQGPQFIFQYYREEENGRGNFPPRFSGLQFPNYSSELNVNALELDDSALYLCASSLQNSPLHFGNGTRLTVT.

The rearrangement joins TRBV6-5 to TRBJ1-2; 7 bases fit TRBD1. Per germline, CDR1 MNHEY and CDR2 SVGAGI. This CDR3 is 14 amino acids long. The V gene end was trimmed by 7 bases and the J gene end by 1 base; junction bases not matched to a gene: 6. The DNA of the CDR3 is TGTGCCAGCACGCAAACAGGGGTTAACTATGGCTACACCTTC. Protein product: CASTQTGVNYGYTF.